These 28 T cell receptor beta chains share one sample of origin, sequenced in a study of Tregs in tolerant kidney transplant recipients (dated by TCRdb to between 2019 and 2020). Library preparation used the immunoSEQ multiplex PCR assay. What TCRdb holds here is the immuneACCESS table cut down to in-frame rearrangements. Part of the clones is not present; checked against another copy, under half of the missing clones reflect an unresolved V gene, and the others are unexplained. The sample records 85,000 to 95,000 clones, over 85% of which are singletons. The ten most abundant clones make up around 4.5% of the sample. The sequenced sample consisted of CD8+ T cells from blood. Receptor source: a human donor in good health.

J is TRBJ2-7 and V is TRBV7-4; D possibly corresponds to TRBD1 (8 bases). Trimming removed 4 bases from V and 0 bases from J, with 22 bases in between. Germline CDR1 is SGHVT and CDR2 is SQSDAQ. The CDR3 runs 18 residues. The CDR3 spells CASSSLRREGQASYEQYF. CDR3 nucleotide sequence: TGTGCCAGCAGCTCCCTAAGGAGGGAGGGACAGGCCTCCTACGAGCAGTACTTC.

The chain employs TRBV9 and TRBJ2-3; D perhaps matches TRBD1 (6 bases). Germline V lookup: CDR1 SGDLS, CDR2 YYNGEE. CDR3 size: 15 residues. The V and J ends lost 3 bases and 0 bases respectively, with 11 bases between them. CDR3 protein: CASSGDIFSTDTQYF. The DNA for the CDR3 is TGTGCCAGCAGCGGGGACATCTTTAGCACAGATACGCAGTATTTT.

The V gene is TRBV9, the J gene TRBJ1-4; D gene uncertain. The CDR3 loop spans 15 amino acids. The V end lost 0 bases, the J end lost 0 bases, and 6 bases lay between the germline ends. Germline assignment: CDR1 SGDLS and CDR2 YYNGEE. The CDR3 bases are TGTGCCAGCAGCGTAGGGGGAGCAACTAATGAAAAACTGTTTTTT. Translating it yields CASSVGGATNEKLFF.

The chain carries TRBV7-9 and TRBJ1-1; a weak D match, TRBD1 (5 bases). Germline V gene lookup returns CDR1 SEHNR and CDR2 FQNEAQ (reference sequence). V was trimmed by 5 bases and J by 8 bases, leaving 12 bases between them. The CDR3 runs to 12 residues. For the CDR3, the DNA is TGTGCCAGCAGCCCAGGGATCCCCGAAGCTTTCTTT. This sequence encodes CASSPGIPEAFF.

This clone occurred a few times. The chain recombines TRBV29-1 with TRBJ1-1, with a possible D match to TRBD1 (6 bases). Trimming took off 7 bases at V and 6 bases at J, with 15 bases between the two ends. Per germline, CDR1 SQVTM and CDR2 ANQGSEA. The CDR3 runs 12 residues. CDR3 region: CSAYSGTSEAFF. CDR3 coding DNA: TGCAGCGCCTACTCAGGGACATCTGAAGCTTTCTTT.

The chain uses TRBV5-5 and TRBJ2-7, with 9 bases fitting TRBD2. With V trimmed by 6 bases and J by 4 bases, 11 bases remained unmatched. Germline-derived CDR1 and CDR2 are SGHKS and YYEKEE (reference sequence). This CDR3 spans 15 amino acids. CDR3 sequence: CASTPGVAGEYEQYF. The CDR3 nucleotides are TGTGCCAGCACCCCCGGGGTAGCGGGAGAATACGAGCAGTACTTC.

The chain's CDR3 is CAISDDGGSYNEQFF. DNA of the CDR3: TGTGCCATCAGTGATGATGGGGGCTCCTACAATGAGCAGTTCTTC. The chain links TRBV10-3 to TRBJ2-1; D is tentatively TRBD1 or TRBD2 (5 bases each). The germline V gene encodes CDR1 ENHRY and CDR2 SYGVKD. This CDR3 is 15 amino acids long. V dropped 3 bases and J dropped 0 bases, with 9 bases sitting between them.

J is TRBJ1-2 and V is TRBV7-9; 7 nucleotides align to TRBD1. The CDR3 covers 14 residues. V trimming: 5 bases; J trimming: 8 bases; junction bases outside the gene matches: 11. The germline V gene has CDR1 SEHNR and CDR2 FQNEAQ (reference sequence). The CDR3 DNA sequence: TGTGCCAGCAGCCGACCCGGGACAGTTGACGGCTACACCTTC. The encoded protein is CASSRPGTVDGYTF.

This chain joins TRBV12-5 and TRBJ1-2, with a possible D match to TRBD1 (5 bases). Germline V gene sequence: CDR1 LGHNT, CDR2 FRNRAP. The CDR3 spans 15 residues. Trimming cost V 7 bases and J 0 bases, with 15 bases left between them. CDR3 region: CASALGTGANYGYTF. The CDR3, as DNA: TGTGCTAGTGCCCTCGGGACTGGTGCTAACTATGGCTACACCTTC.

The chain carries TRBV15 and TRBJ2-2, with 7 nucleotides matching TRBD2. Germline lookup yields CDR1 LNHNV and CDR2 YYDKDF (reference sequence). Unmatched junction bases numbered 6, after V lost 7 bases and J lost 4 bases. This CDR3 contains 14 residues. CDR3 region: CATMEAGLTGELFF. CDR3 nucleotide sequence: TGTGCCACCATGGAAGCGGGGCTCACCGGGGAGCTGTTTTTT.

The V gene is TRBV7-6, the J gene TRBJ2-7, with D tentatively TRBD1 or TRBD2 (6 bases each). V shed 1 base and J shed 2 bases, with 12 bases lying between them. This CDR3 has 15 amino acids. Germline assignment: CDR1 SGHVS and CDR2 FNYEAQ. CDR3 amino acids: CASSLEGGRAYEQYF. The CDR3, as DNA: TGTGCCAGCAGCTTAGAAGGGGGGCGAGCCTACGAGCAGTACTTC.

This chain uses TRBV11-2 with TRBJ2-1, with TRBD2 matching over 10 bases. The V gene end was trimmed by 4 bases and the J gene end by 4 bases; junction bases not matched to a gene: 7. CDR1 is SGHAT and CDR2 is FQNNGV in the germline V gene. CDR3 length equals 16 residues. The CDR3 DNA reads TGTGCCAGCAGCTCAAGGACTAGCGGCTTATACAATGAGCAGTTCTTC. It translates to CASSSRTSGLYNEQFF.

The gene calls are TRBV4-1 and TRBJ2-5; possible D gene TRBD1, 5 bases. Per germline, CDR1 MGHRA and CDR2 YSYEKL. The V gene lost 4 bases and the J gene lost 5 bases, with 17 bases spanning the gap. The CDR3 extends over 15 amino acids. The CDR3 sequence: CASSPAQGERETQYF. The CDR3 DNA sequence: TGCGCCAGCAGCCCCGCCCAGGGTGAAAGGGAGACCCAGTACTTC.

The chain joins TRBV6-1 to TRBJ2-7, with D unresolved. From germline, CDR1 is MNHNS and CDR2 SASEGT. This CDR3 has 13 amino acids. Trimming took 10 bases from V and 2 from J, leaving 15 bases between them. This chain's CDR3 is CATSAQETYEQYF. CDR3 in DNA: TGTGCCACCTCGGCTCAAGAGACCTACGAGCAGTACTTC.

The chain carries TRBV7-9 and TRBJ2-2; D tentatively fits TRBD1 or TRBD2 (5 bases each). V was pared by 6 bases and J by 8 bases, with 19 bases between. Germline values: CDR1 SEHNR, CDR2 FQNEAQ (reference sequence). CDR3 length: 15 residues. The CDR3 sequence is CASRPRDAKMGELFF. For the CDR3, the DNA is TGTGCCAGCAGACCCCGGGACGCTAAGATGGGGGAGCTGTTTTTT.

The rearrangement joins TRBV27 to TRBJ2-7, with D perhaps being TRBD1 or TRBD2 (5 bases each). This CDR3 spans 16 amino acids. Germline CDR1 reads MNHEY; CDR2 reads SMNVEV (reference sequence). V shed 6 bases and J shed 2 bases, with 20 bases lying between them. As DNA, the CDR3 is TGTGCCAGCAGCTATTCGTCGGGACGGGTGACCTACGAGCAGTACTTC. It codes for CASSYSSGRVTYEQYF.

The J gene is TRBJ1-1, the V gene TRBV11-2; a possible D gene is TRBD1 (5 bases). The length of the CDR3 is 17 residues. Germline V gene sequence: CDR1 SGHAT, CDR2 FQNNGV. Trimming left V 5 bases short and J 0 bases short, with 19 bases between. Here the CDR3 DNA reads TGTGCCAGCAGCCCCTGGACGGGACCCGACATGAACACTGAAGCTTTCTTT. As protein: CASSPWTGPDMNTEAFF. Full variable domain (remainder filled in from reference TRBV11-2 and TRBJ1-1): EAGVAQSPRYKIIEKRQSVAFWCNPISGHATLYWYQQILGQGPKLLIQFQNNGVVDDSQLPKDRFSAERLKGVDSTLKIQPAKLEDSAVYLCASSPWTGPDMNTEAFFGQGTRLTVV.

This chain uses TRBV6-5 with TRBJ2-7; 8 bases are a match to TRBD1. The CDR3 has 15 amino acids. The V and J ends lost 0 bases and 4 bases, in that order; junction bases with no gene match: 5. CDR1 and CDR2 (germline): MNHEY, SVGAGI. CDR3 bases: TGTGCCAGCAGTTACTCCCCGACAGGGGCGTACGAGCAGTACTTC. This sequence encodes CASSYSPTGAYEQYF.

The chain links TRBV18 to TRBJ2-3; D gene ambiguous. The CDR3 sequence is 11 residues long. Germline V gene sequence: CDR1 KGHSH, CDR2 LQKENI. Trimming pared 4 bases from V and 1 base from J, leaving 0 bases between. Written as DNA, the CDR3 is TGTGCCAGCTCACGCACAGATACGCAGTATTTT. Translated, it gives CASSRTDTQYF.

CDR3 region: CASSLGLPGQLFF. CDR3 DNA sequence: TGTGCCAGCAGCTTAGGTCTGCCCGGCCAACTGTTTTTT. This chain connects TRBV7-9 to TRBJ1-4; no reliable D call. CDR1 is SEHNR, CDR2 FQNEAQ, per germline (reference sequence). The CDR3 contains 13 residues. Trimming took 1 base from V and 12 from J, leaving 12 bases between them.

The chain links TRBV5-6 to TRBJ2-3; possible D gene TRBD2, 6 bases. Deletions cut 4 bases from V and 2 bases from J, with 14 bases between. CDR1 is SGHDT, CDR2 YYEEEE, per germline. There are 15 residues in the CDR3. The CDR3 loop is CASSQDGGHTDTQYF. The CDR3 DNA reads as TGTGCCAGCAGCCAGGATGGAGGGCACACAGATACGCAGTATTTT. Complete variable domain (other parts from reference TRBV5-6 and TRBJ2-3): DAGVTQSPTHLIKTRGQQVTLRCSPKSGHDTVSWYQQALGQGPQFIFQYYEEEERQRGNFPDRFSGHQFPNYSSELNVNALLLGDSALYLCASSQDGGHTDTQYFGPGTRLTVL.

The chain joins TRBV6-4 to TRBJ1-1; possibly TRBD1 for D (6 bases). This CDR3 contains 16 residues. Trimming removed 2 bases at V and 5 bases at J, with 18 bases between. CDR1 and CDR2 (germline): MRHNA, SNTAGT. The CDR3 here is CASSDADRIPDTEAFF. The CDR3 DNA sequence: TGTGCCAGCAGTGACGCCGACAGGATCCCTGATACTGAAGCTTTCTTT.

J is TRBJ2-7 and V is TRBV5-6; D is unresolved. Trimming stripped 1 base from V and 5 bases from J, with 13 bases between. From germline, CDR1 is SGHDT and CDR2 YYEEEE. The CDR3 loop spans 14 amino acids. Written as DNA, the CDR3 is TGTGCCAGCAGCTTGAGTCTCAGGTTCCACGAGCAGTACTTC. Amino acids: CASSLSLRFHEQYF.

V usage is TRBV2 and J usage is TRBJ1-1, with a possible D match to TRBD1 (6 bases). Trimming cost V 1 base and J 2 bases, with 8 bases left between them. This CDR3 has 14 residues. Germline V lookup: CDR1 SNHLY, CDR2 FYNNEI. DNA for the CDR3: TGTGCCAGCAGTGAAGGACAGGCCAACACTGAAGCTTTCTTT. Translating gives CASSEGQANTEAFF.

The gene calls are TRBV6-4 and TRBJ2-3; D unclear. Germline V CDR1 and CDR2: MRHNA, SNTAGT. This CDR3 has 14 residues. V gave up 2 bases and J gave up 2 bases, with 8 bases separating them. CDR3 in DNA: TGTGCCAGCAGTGACGGAGCTGCCACAGATACGCAGTATTTT. It is translated as CASSDGAATDTQYF.

V and J are TRBV4-1 and TRBJ2-2; 7 bases map to TRBD2. CDR3 length: 17 amino acids. The germline V gene encodes CDR1 MGHRA and CDR2 YSYEKL. Germline trimming cut 1 base from V and 0 bases from J; bases unmatched to any gene: 5. CDR3 residues: CASSQGPGTTNTGELFF. CDR3 coding DNA: TGCGCCAGCAGCCAAGGGCCCGGGACTACGAACACCGGGGAGCTGTTTTTT.

The V call is TRBV4-1, the J call TRBJ1-1, with a tentative D call TRBD1 (5 bases). The germline V and J ends were trimmed by 4 bases and 4 bases, with 19 bases remaining between them. The CDR3 loop spans 16 amino acids. CDR1 is MGHRA, CDR2 YSYEKL, per germline. The CDR3 sequence: CASSLRRGSGSTEAFF. DNA of the CDR3: TGCGCCAGCAGCCTGAGACGGGGGTCAGGGAGCACTGAAGCTTTCTTT.

The genes are TRBV19 and TRBJ1-2; 7 bases match TRBD1. The CDR3 covers 12 residues. The junction had 1 base not matched to a gene; V was cut back by 5 bases and J by 4 bases. CDR1 and CDR2 (germline): LNHDA, SQIVND (reference sequence). The CDR3 DNA follows: TGTGCCAGTAGTGGACAGGCCTATGGCTACACCTTC. As protein: CASSGQAYGYTF.